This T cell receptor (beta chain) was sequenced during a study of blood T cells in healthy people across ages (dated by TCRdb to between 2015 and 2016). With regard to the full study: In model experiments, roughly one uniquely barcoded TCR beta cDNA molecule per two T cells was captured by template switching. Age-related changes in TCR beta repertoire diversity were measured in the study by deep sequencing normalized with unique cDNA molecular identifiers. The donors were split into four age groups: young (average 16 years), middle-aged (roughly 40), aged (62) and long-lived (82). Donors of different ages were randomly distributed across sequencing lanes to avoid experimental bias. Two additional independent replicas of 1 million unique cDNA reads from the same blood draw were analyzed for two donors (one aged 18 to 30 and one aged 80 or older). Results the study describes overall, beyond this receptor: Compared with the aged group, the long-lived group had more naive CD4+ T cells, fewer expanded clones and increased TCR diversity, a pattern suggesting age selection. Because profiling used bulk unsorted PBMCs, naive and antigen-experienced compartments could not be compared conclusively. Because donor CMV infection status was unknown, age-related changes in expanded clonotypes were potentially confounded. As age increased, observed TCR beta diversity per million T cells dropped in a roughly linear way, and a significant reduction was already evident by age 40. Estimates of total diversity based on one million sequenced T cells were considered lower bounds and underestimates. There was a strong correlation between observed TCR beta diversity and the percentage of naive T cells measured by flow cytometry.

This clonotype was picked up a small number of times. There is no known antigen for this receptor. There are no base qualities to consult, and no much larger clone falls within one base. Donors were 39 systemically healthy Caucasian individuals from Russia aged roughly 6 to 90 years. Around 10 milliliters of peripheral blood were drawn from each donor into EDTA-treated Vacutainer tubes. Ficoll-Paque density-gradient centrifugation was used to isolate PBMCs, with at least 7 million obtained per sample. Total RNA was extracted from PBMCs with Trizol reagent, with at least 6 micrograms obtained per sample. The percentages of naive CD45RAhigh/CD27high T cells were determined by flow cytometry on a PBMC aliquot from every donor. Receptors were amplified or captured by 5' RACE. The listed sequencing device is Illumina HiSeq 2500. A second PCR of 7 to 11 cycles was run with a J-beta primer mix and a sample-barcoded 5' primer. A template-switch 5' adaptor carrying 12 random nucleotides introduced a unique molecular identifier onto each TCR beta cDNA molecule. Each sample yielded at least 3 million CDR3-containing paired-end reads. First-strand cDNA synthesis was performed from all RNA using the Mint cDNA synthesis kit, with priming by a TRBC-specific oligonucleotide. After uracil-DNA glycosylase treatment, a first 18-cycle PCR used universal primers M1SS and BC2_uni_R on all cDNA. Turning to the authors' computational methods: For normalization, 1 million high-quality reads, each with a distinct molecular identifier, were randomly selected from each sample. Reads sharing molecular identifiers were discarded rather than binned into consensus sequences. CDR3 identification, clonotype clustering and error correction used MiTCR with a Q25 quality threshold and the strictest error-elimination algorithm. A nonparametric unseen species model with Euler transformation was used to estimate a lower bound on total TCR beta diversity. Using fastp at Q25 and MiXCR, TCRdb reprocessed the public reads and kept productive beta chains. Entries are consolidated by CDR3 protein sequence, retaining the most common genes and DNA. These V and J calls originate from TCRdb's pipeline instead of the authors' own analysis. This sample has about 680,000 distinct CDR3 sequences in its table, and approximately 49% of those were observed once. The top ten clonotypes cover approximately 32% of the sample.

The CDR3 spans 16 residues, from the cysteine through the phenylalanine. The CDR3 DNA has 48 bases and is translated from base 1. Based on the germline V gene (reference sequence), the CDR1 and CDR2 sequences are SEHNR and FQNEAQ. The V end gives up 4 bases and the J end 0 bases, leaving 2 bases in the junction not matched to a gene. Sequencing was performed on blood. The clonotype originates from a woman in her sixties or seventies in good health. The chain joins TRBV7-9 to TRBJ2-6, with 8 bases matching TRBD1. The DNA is TGTGCCAGCAGCTGGGACAGGCCCTCTGGGGCCAACGTCCTGACTTTC. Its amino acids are CASSWDRPSGANVLTF.